The present entry profiles one T cell receptor (beta chain) with its context. From germline, CDR1 is SNHLY and CDR2 FYNNEI. This CDR3 comprises 13 residues. V was cut by 3 bases and J by 7 bases, with 10 bases left in between. PCR primers comprised 60 Vbeta and 13 Jbeta primers. Sequenced by immunoSEQ multiplex PCR; TCRdb stores in-frame clones only, minus some. This sample's table has 77,000 or so clones. The source of the sample is a study of cytomegalovirus exposure and HLA in healthy donors. The sequencing sample was made of PBMCs. This chain connects TRBV2 to TRBJ1-5; no definite D call. The TCR comes from a man aged 25-40 years in good health and CMV-seronegative. The CDR3 DNA reads TGTGCCAGCAGTGATACTTCGGGACAGCCCCAGCATTTT. Translation gives CASSDTSGQPQHF.